This T cell receptor (beta chain) emerged from a study of OX40 agonist ivuxolimab in advanced cancers. The V end was cut by 7 bases, the J end by 0 bases, with 10 bases between. Germline-derived CDR1 and CDR2 are LNHDA and SQIVND (reference sequence). The CDR3 has 13 residues. TCRdb keeps only in-frame clones here, not all; method: immunoSEQ multiplex PCR. Of 29,000 or so clones listed, 80% to 95% are singletons. The clonotype originates from an adult with an advanced solid tumor such as melanoma, head and neck, liver or kidney cancer. The gene calls are TRBV19 and TRBJ2-7, with D possibly matching TRBD1 (5 bases). This material consisted of CD4+ or CD8+ T cells sorted from blood, taken in a trial of the OX40 agonist ivuxolimab. This CDR3 is CASMGQTSYEQYF. The CDR3 DNA reads as TGTGCCAGTATGGGGCAAACCTCCTACGAGCAGTACTTC. Filled out from reference TRBV19 and TRBJ2-7, the complete variable domain reads DGGITQSPKYLFRKEGQNVTLSCEQNLNHDAMYWYRQDPGQGLRLIYYSQIVNDFQKGDIAEGYSVSREKKESFPLTVTSAQKNPTAFYLCASMGQTSYEQYFGPGTRLTVT.